This T cell receptor (beta chain) was retrieved from a study of human T cells and chemical hapten exposure. Documented time point: patch test 1, 2 weeks after DPC sensitization. As for treatment: therapeutic diphenylcyclopropenone sensitization with weekly scalp DPC. TCRdb re-called the RACE reads through MiXCR, storing one row per CDR3 protein. The data show about 49,000 distinct CDR3 sequences, roughly 9.5% seen once. The table lists this clonotype with many counts. This clonotype was obtained from a woman aged 50 to 60 with alopecia areata. Some clones in this sample may be carry-over from other donors' samples. The sample in question was whole blood, obtained in connection with sensitization to the hapten diphenylcyclopropenone (DPC).

DNA for the CDR3: TGTGCCAGCAGCGACAGGGCTTTGGGCTATGGCTACACCTTC. Translating it yields CASSDRALGYGYTF. V is TRBV9 and J is TRBJ1-2; tentative D call: TRBD1 (6 bases). The V end was cut by 3 bases, the J end by 4 bases, with 13 bases between. The CDR3 runs to 14 residues. CDR1 is SGDLS and CDR2 is YYNGEE in the germline V gene.